A selection of T cell receptor beta chains follows, all from one sample in a study of identifying expanded T cells in peripheral blood. Repertoires were generated with immunoSEQ multiplex PCR, while TCRdb's copy carries only in-frame clones and drops some. The sample yields about 100,000 clones, around 85% seen once. Sequencing was performed on blood. These receptors all come from a person aged 18 to 69 in good health. Each CDR3 is given with its conserved first and last residue. The order of the fields is V gene, J gene, D gene, clone size, CDR3 DNA, CDR3 protein. The D gene is left open where the match is weak. Size tells how often a clone was seen (once, few, many) or the class of an expanded clone, and some rows leave it out.

TRBV5-1	TRBJ2-2	NA	NA	TGCGCCAGCAGTCAAATAGGGAACACCGGGGAGCTGTTTTTT	CASSQIGNTGELFF
TRBV6-6	TRBJ1-3	NA	NA	TGTGCCAGCAGTTCCCCGAACTCTGGAAACACCATATATTTT	CASSSPNSGNTIYF
TRBV27	TRBJ1-6	NA	NA	TGTGCCAGCAGTTTAAGGACCCCCCGAGGACAGATTAATTCACCCCTCCACTTT	CASSLRTPRGQINSPLHF
TRBV4-3	TRBJ1-1	TRBD1	once	TGCGCCAGCAGCTACCGGACAGGGCAGTACACTGAAGCTTTCTTT	CASSYRTGQYTEAFF
TRBV7-9	TRBJ1-4	NA	NA	TGTGCCAGCAGCTTAGACGGGGGGGAAAATGAAAAACTGTTTTTT	CASSLDGGENEKLFF
TRBV7-9	TRBJ1-1	NA	NA	TGTGCCAGCAGCCTTCATGGGATGAACACTGAAGCTTTCTTT	CASSLHGMNTEAFF
TRBV5-4	TRBJ1-1	NA	NA	TGTGCCAGCAGCTTAGGGTGGGCTGAAGCTTTCTTT	CASSLGWAEAFF
TRBV6-5	TRBJ2-3	NA	NA	TGTGCCAGCAGTTACGGCAGGCTAGATACGCAGTATTTT	CASSYGRLDTQYF
TRBV7-9	TRBJ2-1	NA	NA	TGTGCCAGCAGCTTAGGGGACAACAATGAGCAGTTCTTC	CASSLGDNNEQFF
TRBV6-6	TRBJ2-1	NA	few	TGTGCCAGCAGTTATCTGCGCAATGATGACAATGAGCAGTTCTTC	CASSYLRNDDNEQFF
TRBV13	TRBJ1-2	NA	NA	TGTGCCAGCAGCTTAGACAGTAACTATGGCTACACCTTC	CASSLDSNYGYTF
TRBV11-3	TRBJ1-6	NA	NA	TGTGCCAGCAGCTTAGTGGCCGGCGGGGATAATTCACCCCTCCACTTT	CASSLVAGGDNSPLHF
TRBV6-5	TRBJ1-1	NA	NA	TGTGCCAGCACCAGACGGGAGGTGGACACTGAAGCTTTCTTT	CASTRREVDTEAFF
TRBV6-1	TRBJ2-3	TRBD2	NA	TGTGCCAGCAGTGAAGCTAGCGGGGGGGCCACAGATACGCAGTATTTT	CASSEASGGATDTQYF
TRBV29-1	TRBJ1-1	NA	NA	TGCAGCGTTGTAGGGCGGATGGCGAACACTGAAGCTTTCTTT	CSVVGRMANTEAFF
TRBV10-3	TRBJ1-1	TRBD1	NA	TGTGCCATCAAAGGGGGCATTAACACTGAAGCTTTCTTT	CAIKGGINTEAFF
TRBV6-5	TRBJ1-2	NA	once	TGTGCCAGCAGTTACTCAGGGTCCGATTTCAACTATGGCTACACCTTC	CASSYSGSDFNYGYTF
TRBV7-2	TRBJ1-5	NA	NA	TGTGCCAGCAGCTTAGGACAGCTATATCAGCCCCAGCATTTT	CASSLGQLYQPQHF
TRBV2	TRBJ2-6	NA	NA	TGTGCCAGCAGTGAAGAGCTGGCAGCGACCTCTGGGGCCAACGTCCTGACTTTC	CASSEELAATSGANVLTF
TRBV30	TRBJ2-6	NA	NA	TGTGCCTTCCCCCAGGGTTCTGGGGCCAACGTCCTGACTTTC	CAFPQGSGANVLTF
TRBV27	TRBJ2-6	TRBD1	NA	TGTGCCAGCAGAGGACAGGGGATTTCTGGGGCCAACGTCCTGACTTTC	CASRGQGISGANVLTF
TRBV11-2	TRBJ1-6	NA	NA	TGTGCCAGCAGGATTTCATGGGATTCACCCCTCCACTTT	CASRISWDSPLHF
TRBV5-6	TRBJ1-5	NA	NA	TGTGCCAGCAGCGGTTCTTTAGGGCCCCAGCATTTT	CASSGSLGPQHF
TRBV4-1	TRBJ1-2	NA	NA	TGCGCCAGCAGCCAAATCGCCTCAGGGACGAATTATGGCTACACCTTC	CASSQIASGTNYGYTF
TRBV9	TRBJ1-3	NA	NA	TGTGCCAGCAGCCCGCTGACAACTGGAAACACCATATATTTT	CASSPLTTGNTIYF
TRBV21-1	TRBJ1-1	NA	NA	TGTGCCAGCAGCGGGGGAGACAGGAATGAAGCTTTCTTT	CASSGGDRNEAFF
TRBV7-2	TRBJ2-2	TRBD1	NA	TGTGCCAGCAGCTTCGACAGGGGAACCGGGGAGCTGTTTTTT	CASSFDRGTGELFF
TRBV4-3	TRBJ1-2	NA	NA	TGCGCCAGCAGCTCCTTCCGGGGTGGGACTAACTATGGCTACACCTTC	CASSSFRGGTNYGYTF
TRBV7-2	TRBJ1-4	NA	NA	TGTGCCAGCAGCTTAAAGACAGATACTTATGAAAAACTGTTTTTT	CASSLKTDTYEKLFF
TRBV7-2	TRBJ1-2	NA	NA	TGTGCCAGCAGCTTTCAGACAGATTCTAACTATGGCTACACCTTC	CASSFQTDSNYGYTF
TRBV10-3	TRBJ1-5	NA	NA	TGTGCCATCGGACCTAGCAATCAGCCCCAGCATTTT	CAIGPSNQPQHF
TRBV14	TRBJ1-2	NA	NA	TGTGCCAGCAGCCGGGCGAGTTGGAGTTTAACACGGAGCTATGGCTACACCTTC	CASSRASWSLTRSYGYTF
TRBV6-5	TRBJ1-2	TRBD1	NA	TGTGCCAGCAGGACAGGGGGCTTCTATGGCTACACCTTC	CASRTGGFYGYTF
TRBV6-5	TRBJ1-1	NA	once	TGTGCCAGCCCGGATGCAACGAAGGGGATTACTGAAGCTTTCTTT	CASPDATKGITEAFF
TRBV18	TRBJ1-1	NA	NA	TGTGCCAGCTCCCCTCAGTGGAACACTGAAGCTTTCTTT	CASSPQWNTEAFF
TRBV19	TRBJ1-2	NA	NA	TGTGCCAGTAGTATATACGGAGAAGGCTATGGCTACACCTTC	CASSIYGEGYGYTF
TRBV5-1	TRBJ2-2	NA	NA	TGCGCCAGCAGCTTACAGGGGACTGGGGAGCTGTTTTTT	CASSLQGTGELFF
TRBV7-2	TRBJ1-1	NA	NA	TGTGCCAGCAGCTTATTTGTGAACACTGAAGCTTTCTTT	CASSLFVNTEAFF
TRBV11-2	TRBJ2-7	NA	NA	TGTGCCAGCAGCTTAACGGCCTCCTACTACGAGCAGTACTTC	CASSLTASYYEQYF
TRBV2	TRBJ1-4	NA	NA	TGTGCCAGCAGGACCCCCGCAACTAATGAAAAACTGTTTTTT	CASRTPATNEKLFF
TRBV5-1	TRBJ2-2	TRBD1	NA	TGCGCCAGCAGCGCCGGCGACAGGGCCGCCGGGGAGCTGTTTTTT	CASSAGDRAAGELFF
TRBV6-6	TRBJ2-3	NA	NA	TGTGCCAGCAGTGCCCCCCCTGGGGGCGATACGCAGTATTTT	CASSAPPGGDTQYF
TRBV6-1	TRBJ1-1	NA	NA	TGTGCCAGCAAGATAGACAGACACACGACTGAAGCTTTCTTT	CASKIDRHTTEAFF
TRBV11-3	TRBJ1-2	TRBD1	NA	TGTGCCAGCAGCCCGGCCGGGACAGGAGCCGCTAACTATGGCTACACCTTC	CASSPAGTGAANYGYTF